The rows below give T cell receptor beta chains drawn from one sample of a study of cytomegalovirus exposure and HLA in healthy donors. TCRdb keeps only in-frame clones here, not all; method: immunoSEQ multiplex PCR. The sample lists roughly 130,000 clones; roughly 78% were seen once. The source material was PBMCs. Receptors were obtained from a man younger than 40 in good health and CMV-seronegative. Each CDR3 is given without its conserved first and last residue. Fields, in order: D gene, V gene, J gene, CDR3 protein. The D gene is left open where the match is weak.

-	TRBV28	TRBJ2-1	ASNLGRNYNEQF
TRBD2	TRBV5-4	TRBJ2-3	ASSLVGGSTDTQY
TRBD2	TRBV10-3	TRBJ2-3	AISEGERGAPSTDTQY
TRBD1	TRBV2	TRBJ1-2	ASTTGDYGYT
-	TRBV27	TRBJ2-3	ASSLSTSTDTQY
TRBD1	TRBV10-3	TRBJ2-7	AISGVGTGGYEQY
-	TRBV6-1	TRBJ1-3	ASSETGNSGNTIY
-	TRBV5-8	TRBJ1-1	ASSLIGSREAF
-	TRBV5-1	TRBJ1-1	ASRPRQDPNTEAF
TRBD1	TRBV6-1	TRBJ2-7	ASSEIGGTGSYEQY
-	TRBV9	TRBJ2-3	ASSVGGGGTDTQY
TRBD2	TRBV28	TRBJ2-1	ASSLTSGGTYNEQF
-	TRBV19	TRBJ1-5	ASSMSGAHLAQH
-	TRBV2	TRBJ1-2	ASLGPIYGYT
-	TRBV28	TRBJ2-3	ASSRSSVTDTQY
TRBD1	TRBV4-3	TRBJ2-7	ASSQVGGQGHSYEQY
-	TRBV29-1	TRBJ2-5	SVEEGVETQY
-	TRBV6-5	TRBJ2-3	ASSYGGLSGTDTQY
-	TRBV5-1	TRBJ2-2	ASSFTTNTGELF
-	TRBV7-3	TRBJ2-3	ASSSSTHADTQY
TRBD1	TRBV7-2	TRBJ2-3	ASSVTGDGTDTQY
TRBD1	TRBV28	-	ASSSPGTAYEQY
TRBD1	TRBV7-8	TRBJ2-7	ASSSGNRDRVYEQY
TRBD1	TRBV19	TRBJ2-2	ASSSLGTVNTGELF
-	TRBV7-9	TRBJ2-1	ASSLERSYNEQF
-	TRBV19	TRBJ1-2	ASSATDSLNYGYT
-	TRBV15	TRBJ1-4	ATSRVGAQFNEKLF
TRBD1	TRBV7-6	TRBJ2-3	ASSPRQGGDTDTQY
-	TRBV5-1	TRBJ2-7	ASSFTGSATYEQY
TRBD1	TRBV7-6	TRBJ1-5	ASSPSGQGNQPQH
TRBD2	TRBV7-6	TRBJ2-3	ASSLALLAGATDTQY
-	TRBV13	TRBJ2-7	ASSQTGPDEQY
-	TRBV5-4	TRBJ1-1	ASSSPRAGTEAF
-	TRBV19	TRBJ1-5	ASSIPVGTNQPQH
TRBD2	TRBV6-1	TRBJ2-1	ASSGLAYNEQF
-	TRBV4-3	TRBJ1-1	ASSLSDDGDSEAF
TRBD1	TRBV18	TRBJ2-7	ASSPSRDRAHEQY
TRBD1	TRBV7-2	TRBJ1-1	ASNSRTGRGTEAF
-	TRBV10-3	TRBJ1-2	AISETNYGYT
TRBD1	TRBV27	TRBJ1-1	ASSVAPGQGATEAF